A single sample is the source of the 22 T cell receptor beta chains below, sequenced in a study of cytomegalovirus exposure and HLA in healthy donors. The protocol was immunoSEQ multiplex PCR, while the TCRdb copy is restricted to in-frame clones and leaves out a portion. Found here are a few hundred thousand clones, approximately 90% of them singletons; the top ten hold about 1%. The material sequenced was PBMCs. These receptors were collected from a young woman in good health and CMV-seronegative.

V and J are TRBV11-2 and TRBJ2-6; TRBD1 agrees at 8 bases. Germline lookup yields CDR1 SGHAT and CDR2 FQNNGV. The CDR3 runs 19 residues. J gave up 0 bases and V 2 bases, and 9 bases lay outside the gene matches. In DNA, the CDR3 is TGTGCCAGCAGCTTACCCCTGACAGGGGTGCTCTCTGGGGCCAACGTCCTGACTTTC. This sequence encodes CASSLPLTGVLSGANVLTF.

The V call is TRBV13, the J call TRBJ1-1, with 8 bases fitting TRBD1. Germline trimming cut 2 bases from V and 3 bases from J; bases unmatched to any gene: 2. The CDR3 runs 14 residues. Germline CDR1 PRHDT, CDR2 FYEKMQ (reference sequence). CDR3 sequence: CASSLQGADTEAFF. CDR3 DNA: TGTGCCAGCAGCTTACAGGGGGCCGACACTGAAGCTTTCTTT.

This rearrangement joins TRBV6-6 to TRBJ2-2, with TRBD1 as a possible D gene (5 bases). CDR1 MNHNY and CDR2 SVGAGI come from the germline V gene (reference sequence). The CDR3 covers 16 residues. V dropped 0 bases and J dropped 3 bases, with 11 bases sitting between them. The CDR3 is CASSYSSPGYTGELFF. Here the CDR3 DNA reads TGTGCCAGCAGTTACTCTAGTCCAGGGTACACCGGGGAGCTGTTTTTT.

The chain carries TRBV6-1 and TRBJ2-1; TRBD1 matches 9 bases. Germline-derived CDR1 and CDR2 are MNHNS and SASEGT. The CDR3 consists of 11 residues. V lost 3 bases to trimming and J lost 14 bases; unmatched junction nucleotides: 2. The CDR3, as DNA: TGTGCCAGCAGTGATTGGGACAGGGAGTTCTTC. Encoded protein: CASSDWDREFF.

V usage is TRBV2 and J usage is TRBJ1-1; 10 bases map to TRBD1. V gave up 5 bases and J gave up 7 bases; unmatched junction bases: 16. The CDR3 loop spans 17 amino acids. Germline assignment: CDR1 SNHLY and CDR2 FYNNEI. The CDR3 DNA reads as TGTGCCAGCAGTAAAACCGGGACAGGGGTCCACGAGGGTGAAGCTTTCTTT. As protein: CASSKTGTGVHEGEAFF. The full variable domain, with the rest looked up from reference TRBV2 and TRBJ1-1, is EPEVTQTPSHQVTQMGQEVILRCVPISNHLYFYWYRQILGQKVEFLVSFYNNEISEKSEIFDDQFSVERPDGSNFTLKIRSTKLEDSAMYFCASSKTGTGVHEGEAFFGQGTRLTVV.

The chain uses TRBV19 and TRBJ2-1; 8 bases are shared with TRBD1. The CDR3 length is 14 residues. V was clipped by 4 bases and J by 9 bases; unmatched bases: 8. The V gene's germline CDR1 is LNHDA and CDR2 SQIVND (reference sequence). The CDR3 DNA is TGTGCCAGTAGTAGCGACAGGGGCTGGGTTGAGCAGTTCTTC. It yields the protein CASSSDRGWVEQFF. Supplemented by reference TRBV19 and TRBJ2-1, the full variable domain reads DGGITQSPKYLFRKEGQNVTLSCEQNLNHDAMYWYRQDPGQGLRLIYYSQIVNDFQKGDIAEGYSVSREKKESFPLTVTSAQKNPTAFYLCASSSDRGWVEQFFGPGTRLTVL.

V gene TRBV10-3 combines with J gene TRBJ1-1, with D possibly matching TRBD1 (6 bases). The CDR3 has 13 amino acids. Germline V gene lookup returns CDR1 ENHRY and CDR2 SYGVKD. Trimming removed 1 base from V and 3 bases from J, with 6 bases in between. The CDR3 loop reads CAISEYRDTEAFF. The CDR3 region has the DNA TGTGCCATCAGTGAGTACAGGGACACTGAAGCTTTCTTT.

The J gene is TRBJ1-2, the V gene TRBV7-9, with 7 bases aligning to TRBD1. V dropped 1 base and J dropped 4; count of bases not matched to a gene: 3. This CDR3 region has 14 residues. CDR1 is SEHNR, CDR2 FQNEAQ, per germline (reference sequence). The CDR3, as DNA: TGTGCCAGCAGCTTAGACAGGGGTACCTATGGCTACACCTTC. It is translated as CASSLDRGTYGYTF.

The chain couples TRBV28 to TRBJ1-3; D is unresolved. CDR3 length equals 15 residues. CDR1 is MDHEN and CDR2 is SYDVKM in the germline V gene. V lost 1 base to trimming and J lost 0 bases, with 7 bases between them. The CDR3 DNA reads TGTGCCAGCAGTTTATACCATAGCTCTGGAAACACCATATATTTT. Encoded protein: CASSLYHSSGNTIYF.

The chain couples TRBV30 to TRBJ2-4, with a tentative D call TRBD1 (6 bases). The germline V and J ends were trimmed by 4 bases and 0 bases, with 13 bases remaining between them. CDR3 length: 15 residues. Germline V gene lookup returns CDR1 GTSNPN and CDR2 SVGIG (reference sequence). CDR3 protein: CAWTTGPLAKNIQYF. CDR3 nucleotides: TGTGCCTGGACGACAGGACCTCTAGCCAAAAACATTCAGTACTTC.

The chain joins TRBV4-1 to TRBJ2-3, with TRBD2 matching over 11 bases. Per the germline V gene, CDR1 is MGHRA and CDR2 is YSYEKL. Trimming at V came to 2 bases and at J to 6 bases, leaving 7 bases not matched to a gene. The CDR3 spans 16 residues. CDR3 bases: TGCGCCAGCAGCCAAATAGCGGGAGGGCCGGGTGATACGCAGTATTTT. Protein: CASSQIAGGPGDTQYF.

The rearrangement uses TRBV28 and TRBJ1-5, with 9 bases aligning to TRBD1. V dropped 3 bases and J dropped 4; count of bases not matched to a gene: 1. The CDR3 extends over 14 amino acids. Germline CDR1 and CDR2: MDHEN and SYDVKM. The CDR3 coding sequence is TGTGCCAGCAGTTTCGGGACAGGGAATCAGCCCCAGCATTTT. Protein product: CASSFGTGNQPQHF.

The V gene is TRBV5-4, the J gene TRBJ1-2; 10 bases match TRBD1. Per germline, CDR1 SGHNT and CDR2 YYREEE (reference sequence). The CDR3 spans 15 residues. Trimming removed 3 bases from V and 8 bases from J; junction bases left unmatched: 10. In DNA, the CDR3 is TGTGCCAGCAGCTCTGGGGACAGGGGATCCTTGGGCTACACCTTC. This codes for CASSSGDRGSLGYTF.

This chain uses TRBV27 with TRBJ1-3; D is possibly TRBD1 (5 bases). This CDR3 is built from 17 residues. Per the germline V gene, CDR1 is MNHEY and CDR2 is SMNVEV (reference sequence). Trimming removed 2 bases at V and 0 bases at J, with 14 bases between. CDR3 coding DNA: TGTGCCAGCAGTTTAGGGGGGGGTCCCTACTCTGGAAACACCATATATTTT. Translated, it gives CASSLGGGPYSGNTIYF.

This clone has just one count. This chain links TRBV5-4 with TRBJ2-7; possible D gene TRBD1, 6 bases. Germline lookup yields CDR1 SGHNT and CDR2 YYREEE (reference sequence). The CDR3 covers 15 residues. Trimming removed 4 bases from V and 5 bases from J, with 19 bases in between. In DNA form, the CDR3 reads TGTGCCAGCAGCCTCACCGGTGTGGGGGCCCACGAGCAGTACTTC. It encodes CASSLTGVGAHEQYF.

The rearrangement uses TRBV5-1 and TRBJ2-1; TRBD2 aligns across 10 bases. CDR1 SGHRS and CDR2 YFSETQ come from the germline V gene. This CDR3 is 16 amino acids long. V gave up 4 bases and J gave up 3 bases; unmatched junction bases: 7. DNA for the CDR3: TGCGCCAGCAGCGAGACCCTAGCGGGAGTCTACAATGAGCAGTTCTTC. Translating it yields CASSETLAGVYNEQFF.

This sequence joins TRBV2 and TRBJ1-2, with TRBD1 as a possible D gene (5 bases). CDR1 and CDR2 from the germline V gene are SNHLY and FYNNEI. This CDR3 comprises 13 residues. Trimming took 9 bases from V and 3 from J, leaving 14 bases between them. For the CDR3, the DNA is TGTGCCAGTATACTTTGGGGGGACTATGGCTACACCTTC. Encoded protein: CASILWGDYGYTF.

The chain carries TRBV7-9 and TRBJ2-3; a possible D gene is TRBD1 (6 bases). There are 15 residues in the CDR3. V lost 2 bases, J lost 3 bases, and 12 bases lay in between. Germline CDR1 reads SEHNR; CDR2 reads FQNEAQ (reference sequence). The CDR3 DNA sequence: TGTGCCAGCAGCTTACAGGGGAAAGGTACAGATACGCAGTATTTT. As protein: CASSLQGKGTDTQYF.

The chain is built from TRBV15 and TRBJ1-1, with D possibly matching TRBD1 (5 bases). CDR3 length: 13 amino acids. Germline loops: CDR1 LNHNV, CDR2 YYDKDF (reference sequence). V dropped 6 bases and J dropped 0 bases, with 8 bases sitting between them. The CDR3 loop reads CATSRQMNTEAFF. The CDR3 DNA reads TGTGCCACCAGTAGACAGATGAACACTGAAGCTTTCTTT.

The V call is TRBV15, the J call TRBJ2-1; D might be TRBD1 (6 bases). CDR1 and CDR2 (germline): LNHNV, YYDKDF (reference sequence). This CDR3 is 15 amino acids long. The CDR3: CASSPYREWGNEQFF. The CDR3, as DNA: TGTGCGTCAAGCCCGTACAGGGAGTGGGGAAATGAGCAGTTCTTC.

This rearrangement joins TRBV11-3 to TRBJ1-1; D is unclear. Trimming pared 2 bases from V and 4 bases from J, leaving 8 bases between. The CDR3 has 13 amino acids. Germline-derived CDR1 and CDR2 are SGHNT and YENEEA. The DNA of the CDR3 is TGTGCCAGCAGCTTAAAGCCCCGCACTGAAGCTTTCTTT. The encoded protein is CASSLKPRTEAFF.

The chain has TRBV5-3 and TRBJ2-1; D remains unclear. TRBV5-3 carries the ORF label, with uncertain function. The CDR3 totals 10 residues. V lost 4 bases to trimming and J lost 6 bases, with 2 bases between them. The CDR3 DNA reads TGTGCCAGAAGCCTCAATGAGCAGTTCTTC. As protein: CARSLNEQFF.